This T cell receptor beta chain was identified during a study of cytotoxic CD8 clonotypes in ibrutinib-treated CLL. Assay: immunoSEQ multiplex PCR; the TCRdb copy retains only in-frame clones and omits some. The sample lists some 150,000 clones; roughly 76% were seen once. With 6 bases removed from V and 2 bases from J, the gap between germline ends came to 8 bases. The CDR3 sequence is 13 residues long. Germline CDR1 and CDR2: MNHEY and SVGAGI. The material sequenced was PBMCs, taken after 24 months of ibrutinib treatment. The chain links TRBV6-5 to TRBJ2-1; D is perhaps TRBD2 (5 bases). This clonotype was obtained from a human donor with chronic lymphocytic leukemia. The CDR3 spells CASSAGAYNEQFF. CDR3 sequence (DNA): TGTGCCAGCAGCGCCGGGGCCTACAATGAGCAGTTCTTC.